This is a list of T cell receptor beta chains from one sample in a study of blood T cell repertoires in COVID-19. Only in-frame clones appear in the TCRdb table, and some are missing; sequencing was by immunoSEQ multiplex PCR. The table has 130,000 or so clones, 88% seen once. Sequencing was carried out using peripheral blood. These TCRs come from a man aged 50-59 years with acute or convalescent COVID-19. Both conserved end residues are part of each CDR3. The D gene is left open where the match is weak. Clone size is given for some rows only: seen once, a few or many times, or a class if the clone is expanded.

size: once; J: TRBJ2-7; V: TRBV11-2; D: TRBD1; DNA: TGTGCCAGCAGCACTCACAGGGGATCCTTCTCCTACGAGCAGTACTTC; CDR3: CASSTHRGSFSYEQYF
size: NA; J: TRBJ2-7; V: TRBV18; D: TRBD2; DNA: TGTGCCAGCTCCGGCGCCGTCGGACTAGCGGGACCCTCCTACGAGCAGTACTTC; CDR3: CASSGAVGLAGPSYEQYF
size: NA; J: TRBJ2-3; V: TRBV7-7; D: TRBD2; DNA: TGTGCCAGCAGCCCGATAGCGGGAGGGCCCACAGATACGCAGTATTTT; CDR3: CASSPIAGGPTDTQYF
size: NA; J: TRBJ2-1; V: TRBV5-1; D: NA; DNA: TGCGCCAGCAGCTTGGATCCGGGGTTCAATGAGCAGTTCTTC; CDR3: CASSLDPGFNEQFF
size: NA; J: TRBJ2-1; V: TRBV7-7; D: TRBD2; DNA: TGTGCCAGCAGCTCTAGCGGGAGGTACAATGAGCAGTTCTTC; CDR3: CASSSSGRYNEQFF
size: NA; J: TRBJ2-1; V: TRBV11-3; D: NA; DNA: TGTGCCAGCAGCTCCCTCGGGTGGGGGGAGTACAATGAGCAGTTCTTC; CDR3: CASSSLGWGEYNEQFF
size: once; J: TRBJ1-2; V: TRBV27; D: NA; DNA: TGTGCCAGCAGTTCCCAACAGGGAAACTATGGCTACACCTTC; CDR3: CASSSQQGNYGYTF
size: NA; J: TRBJ2-7; V: TRBV7-2; D: TRBD2; DNA: TGTGCCAGCAGAAAGGGACTAGATGTCGAGCAGTACTTC; CDR3: CASRKGLDVEQYF
size: NA; J: TRBJ1-2; V: TRBV7-9; D: NA; DNA: TGTGCCAGCAGCTTAGCGCGGGGGGCGTCTAACTATGGCTACACCTTC; CDR3: CASSLARGASNYGYTF
size: NA; J: TRBJ1-5; V: TRBV2; D: NA; DNA: TGTGCCAGCAGTGACTCGACAGCCAATCAGCCCCAGCATTTT; CDR3: CASSDSTANQPQHF
size: NA; J: TRBJ2-7; V: TRBV6-2/TRBV6-3; D: TRBD1; DNA: TGTGCCAGCAGCAGGGACAGGGAGACGCGAGAGCAGTACTTC; CDR3: CASSRDRETREQYF
size: NA; J: TRBJ2-5; V: TRBV25-1; D: TRBD1; DNA: TGTGCCAGCAGTGCCGCGGGACAGGGAAGGGAGACCCAGTACTTC; CDR3: CASSAAGQGRETQYF
size: NA; J: TRBJ2-1; V: TRBV9; D: NA; DNA: TGTGCCAGCAAAAGAGTAGCGGAGAGCTACAATGAGCAGTTCTTC; CDR3: CASKRVAESYNEQFF
size: NA; J: TRBJ2-1; V: TRBV5-5; D: NA; DNA: TGTGCCAGCAGCTTGGCCGGTCTGAGGGTGTACAATGAGCAGTTCTTC; CDR3: CASSLAGLRVYNEQFF
size: NA; J: TRBJ2-7; V: TRBV11-3; D: NA; DNA: TGTGCCAGCAGCTTAGTGGTAGGGGTACCCTACGAGCAGTACTTC; CDR3: CASSLVVGVPYEQYF
size: NA; J: TRBJ2-3; V: TRBV10-1; D: TRBD1; DNA: TGCGCCAGCAGTGCCGGGACAGATAACACAGATACGCAGTATTTT; CDR3: CASSAGTDNTDTQYF
size: NA; J: TRBJ1-1; V: TRBV19; D: NA; DNA: TGTGCCAGTAGTATAGGCGTGAACACTGAAGCTTTCTTT; CDR3: CASSIGVNTEAFF
size: NA; J: TRBJ1-1; V: TRBV6-2/TRBV6-3; D: NA; DNA: TGTGCCAGCAGTCGTACTAGGACTGAAGCTTTCTTT; CDR3: CASSRTRTEAFF
size: NA; J: TRBJ1-3; V: TRBV6-5; D: NA; DNA: TGTGCCAGCAGTTACTACGGCACCATATATTTT; CDR3: CASSYYGTIYF
size: NA; J: TRBJ2-4; V: TRBV6-2/TRBV6-3; D: NA; DNA: TGTGCCAGCAGTGGTTTTGGACTAGCCAAAAACATTCAGTACTTC; CDR3: CASSGFGLAKNIQYF
size: NA; J: TRBJ2-7; V: TRBV11-3; D: TRBD2; DNA: TGTGCCAGCAGCTTAGCGGGTAGCGGGAGGGAAGACTACGAGCAGTACTTC; CDR3: CASSLAGSGREDYEQYF
size: NA; J: TRBJ2-5; V: TRBV24-1; D: TRBD1; DNA: TGTGCCACCCGGGACAGGTACCAAGAGACCCAGTACTTC; CDR3: CATRDRYQETQYF
size: NA; J: TRBJ1-4; V: TRBV3-1/TRBV3-2; D: NA; DNA: TGTGCCAGCAGCCACCCGGCTCCGGGAGGTTACGGGGAAAAACTGTTTTTT; CDR3: CASSHPAPGGYGEKLFF
size: few; J: TRBJ1-4; V: TRBV3-1/TRBV3-2; D: NA; DNA: TGTGCCAGCAGCCATAGGCAGGGTGGAACTAATGAAAAACTGTTTTTT; CDR3: CASSHRQGGTNEKLFF
size: NA; J: TRBJ1-2; V: TRBV5-8; D: NA; DNA: TGTGCCAGCAAGACGAACAGGGTTCAGGGCTACACCTTC; CDR3: CASKTNRVQGYTF
size: NA; J: TRBJ1-1; V: TRBV29-1; D: NA; DNA: TGCAGCGTTGAAGAGGGGCACACGAACACTGAAGCTTTCTTT; CDR3: CSVEEGHTNTEAFF
size: NA; J: TRBJ2-1; V: TRBV7-6; D: TRBD2; DNA: TGTGCCAGCTCCGGACTAGCGGGGACGGCGACCTCCTACAATGAGCAGTTCTTC; CDR3: CASSGLAGTATSYNEQFF
size: NA; J: TRBJ1-5; V: TRBV30; D: NA; DNA: TGTGCCTGGAGTGGAGGTGCGTTTGGCATTCAGCCCCAGCATTTT; CDR3: CAWSGGAFGIQPQHF
size: NA; J: TRBJ2-1; V: TRBV6-5; D: NA; DNA: TGTGCCAGCAGTTACTCGAGTGGACTAAGGAATGAGCAGTTCTTC; CDR3: CASSYSSGLRNEQFF
size: NA; J: TRBJ1-4; V: TRBV4-1; D: NA; DNA: TGCGCCAGCAGCCAGGGGGCAGAGGAAAAACTGTTTTTT; CDR3: CASSQGAEEKLFF